This T cell receptor (beta chain) was identified in a study of blood T cell repertoires in COVID-19 (TCRdb year 2020). In terms of the full investigation: Samples from collaborators originated in the United States, Italy and Spain and spanned both the acute and convalescent phases of COVID-19. Where HLA class I and class II types were available, the types were taken from metadata supplied by the sample provider, not from assay-based typing. The dataset comprised deeply sampled blood TCRbeta repertoires from subjects exposed to, actively infected with, or recovered from COVID-19. A freely available public database, intended as a resource for researchers studying the immune response to SARS-CoV-2, is where the repertoires were released. The material from the prospective study consisted of cDNA or gDNA derived from T cells, B-cell-depleted T cells, or PBMCs. Nearly every sample came with metadata listing a de-identified subject ID, COVID-19 status, age in years and sex. The samples were drawn from two sources: the first 160 participants of the ongoing ImmuneRACE study, and 1,000 to 1,500 subjects contributed by 6 global collaborators.

The paper as a whole reports these results and caveats: The amount of clinical and demographic metadata varied by source and participant and was provided uncurated.

Cut back by 5 bases and 6 bases, the V and J ends lie 20 bases apart. The CDR3 measures 15 amino acids from cysteine to phenylalanine. The kept DNA is CDR3 alone, 45 bases in frame from the first base. As encoded in the germline V gene, CDR1 is SGHTA while CDR2 is FQGNSA. TCRbeta CDR3 regions were amplified from genomic DNA by means of the immunoSEQ Assay, a bias-controlled multiplex PCR. The authors processed their data as follows. Nucleated cell counts per sample were estimated from amplification of reference gene primers within the assay. To quantify the absolute abundance of each unique TCRbeta CDR3 rearrangement, sequence reads were collapsed and filtered. For each sample, productive Simpson clonality was calculated by taking the square root of Simpson's diversity index across productive rearrangements. Not all clones reach the TCRdb copy of this immuneACCESS table, which keeps in-frame sequences only. Checked studies attribute under half of the gap to unresolved V genes and leave the rest unexplained. V, J and clone size were drawn from that table, and D and trimming were deduced from the DNA. In this sample the table shows 200,000 or so clones, roughly 84% of which occur a single time. 18% of the sample is taken by the ten largest.

As regards this clone: Its specific antigen is unknown. Within one base of it there is no much larger clone, and no base qualities were kept.

In Seattle, one collaborating source enrolled patients while the infection was active and tracked those patients longitudinally over the course of disease. Each collaborating institution followed its own protocols to collect whole blood in K2EDTA tubes. Collaborator samples were shipped for TCRbeta analysis as frozen whole blood, isolated PBMCs, or DNA extracted from either sample type. This clonotype originated in a man aged 45-65 years with COVID-19, enrolled during active disease. Material for sequencing was peripheral blood. This chain is built from TRBV7-2 and TRBJ2-7, and perhaps TRBD2 as D gene, on 6 matching bases. The CDR3 protein is CASSAKTGAGSEQYF. The nucleotide sequence reads TGTGCCAGCAGCGCTAAGACCGGGGCCGGGAGCGAGCAGTACTTC.